These T cell receptor beta chains were read from a single sample in a study of T cells in Graves' hyperthyroidism and ophthalmopathy. Each CDR3 protein is one row after TCRdb ran MiXCR on the multiplex PCR reads. The table has about 500,000 distinct CDR3 sequences, roughly 17% seen once. The sequenced material came from blood. The source of these receptors is a woman aged 18-29 years with Graves' hyperthyroidism. Both conserved end residues are part of each CDR3. D genes are given only for firm matches. Clone size is given for some rows only: seen once, a few or many times, or a class if the clone is expanded.

>-|TRBJ2-7|many|TRBV3-1
CASSRARYYEQYF
TGTGCCAGCAGCCGGGCAAGGTACTACGAGCAGTACTTC
>-|TRBJ2-5|few|TRBV11-3
CASSLVRRSPTQYF
TGTGCCAGCAGCTTAGTGAGGAGGTCCCCGACCCAGTACTTC
>-|TRBJ2-1|-|TRBV6-2/TRBV6-3
CASSYSVYNEQFF
TGTGCCAGCAGTTATTCCGTGTACAATGAGCAGTTCTTC
>-|TRBJ2-7|many|TRBV7-9
CASRSSWSYEQYF
TGTGCCAGCAGATCAAGCTGGTCCTACGAGCAGTACTTC
>-|TRBJ1-2|many|TRBV11-1
CASSLPGPYGYTF
TGTGCCAGCAGTTTGCCGGGACCGTATGGCTACACCTTC
>-|TRBJ1-2|few|TRBV15
CATTPDRGWGGYTF
TGTGCCACCACCCCGGATAGGGGGTGGGGTGGCTACACCTTC
>-|TRBJ1-5|-|TRBV28
CASSWGGNSNQPQHF
TGTGCCAGCAGCTGGGGGGGAAATAGCAATCAGCCCCAGCATTTT
>TRBD2|TRBJ2-3|few|TRBV5-5
CASSRGEGDTQYF
TGTGCCAGCAGCCGAGGGGAGGGGGATACGCAGTATTTT
>TRBD2|TRBJ2-1|many|TRBV2
CASTRRGESYNEQFF
TGTGCCAGCACTCGCCGGGGGGAGTCCTACAATGAGCAGTTCTTC
>-|TRBJ2-7|-|TRBV6-2/TRBV6-3
CAGSPPSYEQYF
TGTGCCGGCAGTCCACCCAGTTACGAGCAGTACTTC
>-|TRBJ1-1|once|TRBV6-2/TRBV6-3
CASRLAGTGTEAFF
TGTGCCAGCAGACTGGCAGGGACCGGCACTGAAGCTTTCTTT
>TRBD1|TRBJ2-6|-|TRBV3-1
CASSHYPGQGSSGANVLTF
TGTGCCAGCAGCCACTACCCGGGACAGGGAAGCTCTGGGGCCAACGTCCTGACTTTC
>-|TRBJ1-1|few|TRBV19
CATASSYRQEAFF
TGTGCCACCGCATCCTCGTACAGACAAGAAGCTTTCTTT
>TRBD2|TRBJ2-3|many|TRBV2
CASTSSGRTDTQYF
TGTGCCAGCACATCTAGCGGTCGCACAGATACGCAGTATTTT
>-|TRBJ1-5|few|TRBV20-1
CSASQARVDQPQHF
TGCAGTGCTAGTCAGGCAAGGGTGGATCAGCCCCAGCATTTT
>TRBD1|TRBJ1-1|-|TRBV5-1
CASGPGRTGGNIEAFF
TGCGCCAGCGGCCCGGGGAGGACAGGGGGAAACATTGAAGCTTTCTTT
>-|TRBJ2-5|few|TRBV28
CASSHRRSREGYF
TGTGCCAGCAGTCACCGCCGGAGCAGGGAAGGGTACTTC
>-|TRBJ2-7|many|TRBV11-2
CASRRIPDPLHEQYF
TGTGCCAGCAGAAGGATCCCGGATCCCCTCCACGAGCAGTACTTC
>-|TRBJ1-6|many|TRBV7-3
CASRKTDNSPLHF
TGTGCCAGCAGGAAGACAGATAATTCACCCCTCCACTTT
>TRBD2|TRBJ2-7|many|TRBV7-2
CASSPLESGLGGGAPYEQYF
TGTGCCAGCAGCCCCCTCGAGTCTGGTCTCGGCGGGGGGGCCCCCTACGAGCAGTACTTC
>TRBD1|TRBJ2-5|-|TRBV7-9
CASSLQGASRQETQYF
TGTGCCAGCAGCTTACAGGGGGCCTCGAGGCAAGAGACCCAGTACTTC
>-|TRBJ2-3|-|TRBV5-1
CASSLVPGATDTQYF
TGCGCCAGCAGCTTGGTCCCGGGAGCAACAGATACGCAGTATTTT
>TRBD1|TRBJ2-6|many|TRBV27
CASSLDRGLSGANVLTF
TGTGCCAGCAGTTTAGACAGGGGCCTCTCTGGGGCCAACGTCCTGACTTTC
>-|TRBJ2-5|-|TRBV20-1
CSARWASDKKETQYF
TGCAGTGCTAGATGGGCTAGCGATAAAAAAGAGACCCAGTACTTC
>-|TRBJ2-5|-|TRBV12-3/TRBV12-4
CASRPRGDTVGETQYF
TGTGCCAGCAGACCTAGAGGGGACACGGTCGGAGAGACCCAGTACTTC
>-|TRBJ1-2|few|TRBV5-8
CASSRPGTENYGYTF
TGTGCCAGCAGTCGTCCCGGGACGGAGAACTATGGCTACACCTTC
>-|TRBJ2-3|many|TRBV7-8
CASSLVALGGTDTQYF
TGTGCCAGCAGCTTAGTTGCCCTGGGCGGCACAGATACGCAGTATTTT
>TRBD1|TRBJ1-2|many|TRBV30
CAWGQGNGYTF
TGTGCCTGGGGACAGGGGAATGGCTACACCTTC
>TRBD2|TRBJ2-3|few|TRBV29-1
CSVELRREVRTDTQYF
TGCAGCGTTGAACTGCGGCGGGAGGTCCGCACAGATACGCAGTATTTT
>-|TRBJ2-1|few|TRBV7-2
CASSFGDSDPAGNEQFF
TGTGCCAGCAGCTTTGGCGACAGCGACCCGGCGGGCAATGAGCAGTTCTTC
>TRBD1|TRBJ2-5|few|TRBV7-9
CASSPGTGGPVETQYF
TGTGCCAGCAGCCCTGGGACAGGGGGCCCGGTAGAGACCCAGTACTTC
>-|TRBJ1-5|-|TRBV10-2
CASTEDRRQPQHF
TGCGCCAGCACCGAAGACAGACGTCAGCCCCAGCATTTT
>TRBD1|TRBJ2-4|many|TRBV5-1
CASSLSGQGSKNIQYF
TGCGCCAGCAGCCTCTCGGGACAGGGGTCCAAAAACATTCAGTACTTC
>-|TRBJ2-5|many|TRBV6-1
CASQTPGGSGETQYF
TGTGCCAGCCAAACCCCCGGAGGCTCGGGAGAGACCCAGTACTTC
>-|TRBJ1-2|few|TRBV28
CASSDPSKDGYTF
TGTGCCAGCAGCGACCCCTCGAAGGATGGCTACACCTTC
>-|TRBJ2-1|few|TRBV5-1
CASSQIPGPTPYNEQFF
TGCGCCAGCAGTCAAATCCCGGGCCCGACACCCTACAATGAGCAGTTCTTC
>TRBD1|TRBJ1-2|few|TRBV30
CAWSGSGTGGYGYTF
TGTGCCTGGAGTGGGTCCGGGACAGGGGGATATGGCTACACCTTC
>-|TRBJ2-5|few|TRBV5-7
CASSRPVRPQETQYF
TGTGCCAGCAGCCGGCCGGTCCGCCCCCAAGAGACCCAGTACTTC
>-|TRBJ2-7|-|TRBV12-3/TRBV12-4
CASSLVAVYEQYF
TGTGCCAGCAGTTTAGTAGCGGTCTACGAGCAGTACTTC
>TRBD1|TRBJ2-2|-|TRBV18
CASSRDRGPSNTGELLF
TGTGCCAGCTCAAGGGACAGGGGGCCCTCGAACACCGGGGAGCTGCTTTTT
>-|TRBJ2-3|many|TRBV12-3/TRBV12-4
CASSPLTDDTDTQYF
TGTGCCAGCAGTCCCCTAACGGACGACACAGATACGCAGTATTTT